One TCR beta chain is described in this entry. Its antigen is undetermined. Germline assignment: CDR1 MNHNS and CDR2 SASEGT. Germline trimming cut 5 bases from V and 15 bases from J; bases unmatched to any gene: 14. This CDR3 region has 14 residues. This entry is derived from a study of cytomegalovirus exposure and HLA in healthy donors. Findings of the study overall: Available immune exposure information was restricted to CMV serostatus only. In a later analysis, HLA-C alleles had the fewest associated TCRs, DRB1 alleles the most. Reports indicate that TCR beta sequences accurately predicted the HLA-A and HLA-B alleles of most subjects.

PCR was performed using 60 Vbeta and 13 Jbeta primers. Authors' data handling: As a later analysis found, there were around 86 million unique TCR beta chains, of which roughly 11 million were shared. Clones were sequenced by immunoSEQ multiplex PCR, and TCRdb holds only the in-frame ones, with some missing. Clone size and the V and J calls come from that table; the DNA yielded D and trimming. The table shows about 150,000 clones, with under 85% occurring only once. The V call is TRBV6-1, the J call TRBJ1-5, with 9 bases fitting TRBD1. Sequencing input: PBMCs. The receptor was isolated from a man younger than 35 in good health and CMV-seronegative. The CDR3 coding sequence is TGTGCCAGCAGTCCCGGAAGGACAGGGGAAAAATTGCATTTT. Its translation is CASSPGRTGEKLHF.